The next 20 T cell receptor beta chains were all read from a single sample in a study of T-cell memory formation after mild COVID-19. TCRdb re-derived calls from the 5' RACE reads in MiXCR, one entry per CDR3 protein. This sample carries around 450,000 distinct CDR3 sequences, around 20% of them seen once, and the ten largest clones take 8.4%. The sample was PBMCs or a T cell subset sorted from them (not recorded which). Receptors originate from an adult woman who had mild COVID-19 (a few samples of this study predate the infection). Cell type and time point are not known.

The rearrangement links TRBV4-1 to TRBJ2-5, with TRBD1 as a possible D gene (5 bases). The V and J ends lost 1 base and 4 bases respectively, with 25 bases between them. The CDR3 has 19 residues. Germline lookup yields CDR1 MGHRA and CDR2 YSYEKL. Written as DNA, the CDR3 is TGCGCCAGCAGCCAAGCCCCCGAGTGGGTGATAGGGGCTGGAGAGACCCAGTACTTC. This sequence encodes CASSQAPEWVIGAGETQYF.

CDR3 sequence reads: CASSASWYNEQFF. DNA of the CDR3: TGTGCCAGCAGCGCGAGCTGGTACAATGAGCAGTTCTTC. The chain combines TRBV5-5 with TRBJ2-1, with unresolved D. Trimming removed 4 bases from V and 4 bases from J, with 9 bases in between. Germline loops: CDR1 SGHKS, CDR2 YYEKEE (reference sequence). This CDR3 contains 13 residues.

This clonotype has a handful of counts. The chain employs TRBV7-2 and TRBJ1-5; no clear D. This CDR3 is built from 14 residues. Trimming stripped 5 bases from V and 1 base from J, with 9 bases between. Germline CDR1 reads SGHTA; CDR2 reads FQGNSA. The DNA of the CDR3 is TGTGCCAGCAGCCCCCAAGCGAGCAATCAGCCCCAGCATTTT. Protein product: CASSPQASNQPQHF.

This clonotype occurred a few times. The J gene is TRBJ2-7, the V gene TRBV18; D may be TRBD1 (6 bases). The germline CDR1 and CDR2 sequences are KGHSH and LQKENI. The ends were cut back, 4 bases at V and 4 bases at J, with 11 bases in the middle. This CDR3 is built from 13 residues. CDR3 sequence (DNA): TGTGCCAGCTCACAGGACAGCCTGTACGAGCAGTACTTC. Translation gives CASSQDSLYEQYF.

The genes are TRBV30 and TRBJ1-1; D unresolved. V lost 3 bases, J lost 2 bases, and 7 bases lay in between. Germline V gene data show CDR1 as GTSNPN and CDR2 as SVGIG (reference sequence). This CDR3 region has 12 residues. The CDR3 is CAWRYFNTEAFF. The CDR3 DNA follows: TGTGCCTGGAGATATTTTAACACTGAAGCTTTCTTT.

This clonotype was counted between two and nine times. The V call is TRBV9, the J call TRBJ1-2; D possibly corresponds to TRBD1 (5 bases). V shed 0 bases and J shed 4 bases, with 16 bases lying between them. The CDR3 covers 16 residues. The germline V gene encodes CDR1 SGDLS and CDR2 YYNGEE. The CDR3, as DNA: TGTGCCAGCAGCGTAGCTGCAGGGCCCAGGACCTATGGCTACACCTTC. Encoded protein: CASSVAAGPRTYGYTF.

This clonotype has more than one count but fewer than ten. The V gene is TRBV9, the J gene TRBJ2-7, with 7 bases lining up with TRBD1. The CDR3 contains 15 residues. V lost 3 bases, J lost 6 bases, and 12 bases stayed unmatched. In germline, CDR1 is SGDLS, CDR2 YYNGEE. The CDR3 bases are TGTGCCAGCAGCGATACAGGGGCAGAGATAGGCGAGCAGTACTTC. This codes for CASSDTGAEIGEQYF.

This sequence joins TRBV7-9 and TRBJ2-1; 7 bases match TRBD1. V dropped 5 bases and J dropped 3; count of bases not matched to a gene: 4. Germline V gene sequence: CDR1 SEHNR, CDR2 FQNEAQ (reference sequence). CDR3 size: 14 residues. CDR3 sequence (DNA): TGTGCCAGCAGCGTGGGACAGATCTACAATGAGCAGTTCTTC. It is translated as CASSVGQIYNEQFF.

This clonotype was recorded a few times. The chain couples TRBV7-9 to TRBJ2-7, with D perhaps matching TRBD1 (5 bases). CDR1 and CDR2 from the germline V gene are SEHNR and FQNEAQ (reference sequence). The CDR3 totals 15 residues. The V end was cut by 4 bases, the J end by 3 bases, with 16 bases between. CDR3 region: CASSYEKGARYEQYF. CDR3 bases: TGTGCCAGCAGCTACGAGAAAGGGGCCCGCTACGAGCAGTACTTC.

This clonotype was seen a handful of times. This chain links TRBV24-1 with TRBJ2-1, with 12 bases lining up with TRBD2. Germline trimming cut 3 bases from V and 4 bases from J; bases unmatched to any gene: 3. The CDR3 length is 16 residues. Germline CDR1 KGHDR, CDR2 SFDVKD. CDR3 sequence reads: CATSDQTSGGYNEQFF. CDR3 coding DNA: TGTGCCACCAGTGATCAGACTAGCGGGGGTTACAATGAGCAGTTCTTC.

CDR3 amino acids: CSVVQGSYEQYF. CDR3 nucleotides: TGCAGCGTTGTGCAGGGTTCCTACGAGCAGTACTTC. This rearrangement joins TRBV29-1 to TRBJ2-7; tentatively, D is TRBD1 (5 bases). Germline assignment: CDR1 SQVTM and CDR2 ANQGSEA. The CDR3 is made up of 12 amino acids. Deletions cut 4 bases from V and 1 base from J, with 8 bases between.

The J gene is TRBJ1-2, the V gene TRBV5-1; TRBD1 agrees at 7 bases. J lost 2 bases, V lost 4 bases, and 8 bases had no gene match. In germline, CDR1 is SGHRS, CDR2 YFSETQ. The CDR3 length is 15 residues. The CDR3 DNA reads TGCGCCAGCAGCCCTACCCCGACAGGGAACTATGGCTACACCTTC. It yields the protein CASSPTPTGNYGYTF. Based on the CDR3 plus reference TRBV5-1 and TRBJ1-2, the full variable domain is KAGVTQTPRYLIKTRGQQVTLSCSPISGHRSVSWYQQTPGQGLQFLFEYFSETQRNKGNFPGRFSGRQFSNSRSEMNVSTLELGDSALYLCASSPTPTGNYGYTFGSGTRLTVV.

Worth noting for this clonotype: An end of the junction does not agree with germline; a read error may underlie this. CDR3 coding DNA: TGTGCCACTAACGACGGTGGGATATCTCGGTGGATCTTC. Amino acids: CATNDGGISRWIF. This chain uses TRBV2 with TRBJ1-2, with D unclear. This CDR3 has 13 amino acids. CDR1 and CDR2 (germline): SNHLY, FYNNEI.

This clonotype was observed a handful of times. The chain employs TRBV29-1 and TRBJ2-1; either TRBD1 or TRBD2 may fit D (5 bases each). CDR3 length equals 14 residues. Germline assignment: CDR1 SQVTM and CDR2 ANQGSEA. The germline V and J ends were trimmed by 2 bases and 4 bases, with 12 bases remaining between them. DNA for the CDR3: TGCAGCGTTGAAACCGGGACGGGGTACAATGAGCAGTTCTTC. Its protein is CSVETGTGYNEQFF.

The J gene is TRBJ2-7, the V gene TRBV20-1; D is ambiguous. This CDR3 has 15 residues. The V end was cut by 0 bases, the J end by 2 bases, with 14 bases between. The germline V gene has CDR1 DFQATT and CDR2 SNEGSKA (reference sequence). This chain's CDR3 is CSARDLRALAYEQYF. In nucleotides, the CDR3 is TGCAGTGCTAGAGATCTAAGGGCCCTGGCCTACGAGCAGTACTTC.

This clonotype was seen only a few times. The chain couples TRBV2 to TRBJ1-2; D is possibly TRBD1 (6 bases). Germline V CDR1 and CDR2: SNHLY, FYNNEI. V lost 6 bases to trimming and J lost 2 bases, with 13 bases between them. The CDR3 loop spans 14 amino acids. The DNA for the CDR3 is TGTGCCAGCAGCCCGGGACACTTGAACTATGGCTACACCTTC. Translating gives CASSPGHLNYGYTF. The full variable domain, completed using reference TRBV2 and TRBJ1-2, is EPEVTQTPSHQVTQMGQEVILRCVPISNHLYFYWYRQILGQKVEFLVSFYNNEISEKSEIFDDQFSVERPDGSNFTLKIRSTKLEDSAMYFCASSPGHLNYGYTFGSGTRLTVV.

The table lists this clonotype with a few counts. The genes are TRBV5-1 and TRBJ2-1; 7 bases map to TRBD1. The V gene end was trimmed by 0 bases and the J gene end by 13 bases; junction bases not matched to a gene: 10. The germline gives CDR1 SGHRS, CDR2 YFSETQ. This CDR3 region has 14 residues. CDR3: CASSLAAGGGNQFF. CDR3 DNA sequence: TGCGCCAGCAGCTTGGCCGCAGGGGGTGGGAACCAGTTCTTC. The full variable domain, completed using reference TRBV5-1 and TRBJ2-1, is KAGVTQTPRYLIKTRGQQVTLSCSPISGHRSVSWYQQTPGQGLQFLFEYFSETQRNKGNFPGRFSGRQFSNSRSEMNVSTLELGDSALYLCASSLAAGGGNQFFGPGTRLTVL.

The chain has TRBV7-8 and TRBJ2-5; no reliable D call. The germline V gene encodes CDR1 SGHVS and CDR2 FQNEAQ. This CDR3 region has 14 residues. V was trimmed by 1 base and J by 3 bases, leaving 9 bases between them. The CDR3 DNA follows: TGTGCCAGCAGCTTAGACCCAGAGGAAGAGACCCAGTACTTC. Protein sequence: CASSLDPEEETQYF.

In its sample, this clonotype was seen a few times. The gene calls are TRBV12-3 or TRBV12-4 and TRBJ2-7; 9 nucleotides agree with TRBD2. CDR3 length: 17 amino acids. J was trimmed by 3 bases and V by 5 bases; bases with no gene match: 14. The CDR3 here is CASSELGAGGFGYEQYF. CDR3 sequence (DNA): TGTGCCAGCAGTGAGTTAGGGGCGGGAGGGTTCGGCTACGAGCAGTACTTC.

This clonotype was picked up a small number of times. This rearrangement joins TRBV27 to TRBJ2-4, with TRBD2 matching over 8 bases. Germline V gives CDR1 MNHEY, CDR2 SMNVEV (reference sequence). There are 15 residues in the CDR3. Trimming took 1 base from V and 6 from J; bases not matched to a gene: 5. Here the CDR3 reads CASSLFGLAGNIQYF. The CDR3 DNA follows: TGTGCCAGCAGTTTATTTGGTCTAGCGGGAAACATTCAGTACTTC.